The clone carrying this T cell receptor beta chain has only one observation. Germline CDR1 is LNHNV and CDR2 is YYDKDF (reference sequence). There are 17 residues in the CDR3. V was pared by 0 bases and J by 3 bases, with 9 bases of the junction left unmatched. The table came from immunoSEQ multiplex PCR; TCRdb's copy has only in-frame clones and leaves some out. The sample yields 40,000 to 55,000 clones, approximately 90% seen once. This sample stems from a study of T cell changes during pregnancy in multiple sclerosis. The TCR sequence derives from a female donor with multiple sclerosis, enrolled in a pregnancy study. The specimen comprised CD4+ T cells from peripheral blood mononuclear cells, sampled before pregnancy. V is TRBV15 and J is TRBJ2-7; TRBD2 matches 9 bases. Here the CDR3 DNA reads TGTGCCACCAGCAGAGAGGGGGGAGCGGGAGGATTCTACGAGCAGTACTTC. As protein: CATSREGGAGGFYEQYF.